These 3 T cell receptor beta chains originate from one sample sequenced in a study of cytomegalovirus exposure and HLA in healthy donors (dated by TCRdb to 2016 to 2017). Library construction relied on the immunoSEQ multiplex PCR assay. A mixture of 60 forward primers for TCR Vbeta segments and 13 reverse primers for TCR Jbeta segments was used in the multiplex PCR. TCRdb carries this immuneACCESS record with in-frame sequences only. Its versions omit some clonotypes, under half of them owing to an unresolved V gene in the studies checked, with the rest unexplained. Here the sample has roughly 110,000 clones; 70% to 80% occur a single time. Together, the top ten hold roughly 2.7% of the sample. Sequenced sample: PBMCs. These receptors came from a female donor in good health and CMV-seronegative.

The genes are TRBV30 and TRBJ2-7; the match to TRBD1 covers 9 bases. This CDR3 is built from 12 residues. CDR1 is GTSNPN, CDR2 SVGIG, per germline (reference sequence). V dropped 5 bases and J dropped 5; count of bases not matched to a gene: 4. The CDR3 sequence is CAWGTGLDEQYF. CDR3 DNA: TGTGCCTGGGGGACAGGGTTGGACGAGCAGTACTTC.

The chain combines TRBV7-9 with TRBJ2-2; TRBD2 might be the D (6 bases). The CDR3 runs to 15 residues. The germline V and J ends were trimmed by 3 bases and 3 bases, with 11 bases remaining between them. Germline V gene sequence: CDR1 SEHNR, CDR2 FQNEAQ (reference sequence). DNA of the CDR3: TGTGCCAGCAGCTTTCGAGGAGGGTACACCGGGGAGCTGTTTTTT. Translating it yields CASSFRGGYTGELFF.

V gene TRBV19 combines with J gene TRBJ2-6; 11 bases map to TRBD2. Germline V gene lookup returns CDR1 LNHDA and CDR2 SQIVND (reference sequence). The CDR3 sequence is 16 residues long. With V trimmed by 7 bases and J by 4 bases, 6 bases remained unmatched. CDR3 in DNA: TGTGCCAGTACAGCTAGCGGGGGGTCCGGGGCCAACGTCCTGACTTTC. This gives the protein CASTASGGSGANVLTF.